This T cell receptor (beta chain) was retrieved from a study of shared clonotypes between healthy human individuals (TCRdb year 2020). About the full investigation: The cohort comprised a couple of women and three men aged 18 to 49 years. For each donor, three plates each were used for CD4 naive and CD4 memory, two plates were used for CD8 naive, and one plate was used for CD8 memory. To estimate repertoire size and how much clonotypes are shared between individuals, the study performed deep sequencing of blood TCR repertoires from roughly five healthy adults. To increase sequencing depth and limit assay-specific biases, TCR repertoire library preparation and sequencing were carried out by different laboratories using diverse techniques. Leukapheresis yielded between about 0.85 and 9 billion PBMCs per donor. Broader findings and caveats from the paper: Even with the large sequencing depth, rarefaction of the sorted-subset datasets indicated that sequencing was incomplete. Based on pairwise subsampling, the degree of clonotype sharing among donors was expected to be affected by sequencing depth. The genetic and exposure-history diversity represented was limited by the small number of donors. Sampling was limited to blood, and TCR repertoires in tissue likely differ from TCR repertoires in blood. Larger estimated clonotype richness was generally found for naive subsets than for memory subsets. When a few donors were compared, the shared fraction of clonotypes was about 5% for naive CD4, 3.5% to 4% for naive CD8, more than 2% for memory CD4, and roughly 0.43% for memory CD8. Clonotypes shared by all four sorted-subset donors showed higher generation probabilities than non-shared clonotypes.

In the germline V gene (reference sequence), CDR1 corresponds to SGHNT and CDR2 to YYREEE. CDR3 length: 14 amino acids, cysteine to phenylalanine. CDR3 DNA only is kept here, 42 bases in frame from base 1. V is shortened by 1 base, J by 6 bases, and the region joining them spans 12 bases. The donors were healthy, HIV-negative adults who had no recently reported acute infections or vaccinations. Every donor was a Caucasian adult living in Nashville, Tennessee, USA. CD4+ T cells were enriched by magnetic negative selection; naive cells were then positively selected on CD45RA, and the negative fraction formed the memory subset. After blood collection by leukapheresis, PBMCs were isolated using Ficoll-Histopaque density gradient centrifugation and then cryopreserved in the vapor phase of liquid nitrogen. Analytical flow cytometry was used to check the purity and quantity of every magnetically sorted T cell population. From each sorted fraction, genomic DNA was isolated and quantified by UV absorbance on a Nanodrop 2000c.

In regard to this clone: The target of this receptor is not known. Nothing much larger sits one base from this clone, and base qualities are not available.

Using the deep immunoSEQ assay, multiplex PCR amplified TCR CDR3 regions from genomic DNA. Extracted genomic DNA from each cell subset was distributed evenly across all wells of several immunoSEQ 96-well plates, and each plate was treated as a replicate. For sorted subsets, 150 to 250 ng genomic DNA, equal to 30,000 or so T cell genomes, was loaded into each replicate PCR. Purified libraries were quantified with a Qubit 3.0 fluorometer, sized on a Bioanalyzer 2100, and re-quantified with the KAPA Library Quantification kit. Each immunoSEQ 96-well plate was sequenced on its own single-read 150-cycle Illumina NextSeq 550 flow cell. The source study handled its data this way. Because the immunoSEQ output included only junctional sequences and no quality scores, the filtering could not be the same as the filtering used for full-length reads. To assign V/J genes and CDR3, sequences were annotated using PyIR, a Python wrapper for IgBLAST v1.9, with IMGT germline references. Reads were filtered out if the reads had weak V/J assignments (E-value above 1e-6), no CDR3, stop codons, out-of-frame junctions, or ambiguous translated residues. V3J clonotypes were defined as sequences sharing an identical inferred V gene, J gene, and CDR3 amino acid sequence. Percentage overlap between repertoires was calculated by dividing the number of shared unique clonotypes by the size of the smaller repertoire. Repertoire richness was assessed with RTK rarefaction, the Chao1 estimator, and Recon v2.1 estimates of unobserved clonotypes. Generation probabilities for all TCRbeta clonotypes obtained by the gDNA method from four donors were computed using OLGA. TCRdb provides this immuneACCESS table in a form limited to in-frame rearrangements. Some clones are lacking; in checked studies, under half of them reflect an unresolved V gene, and why the rest are absent is not known. That table supplies the V and J calls and clone size; D and trimming were determined from the DNA. Within this sample are some 2.3 million clones, with approximately 93% of them counted one time only. The top ten constitute roughly 0.36% of the sample.

The material sequenced was naive CD4+ T cells from PBMCs. The label giving this sample's cell subset or site can be read as: CD45RA+ positively selected. This receptor was obtained from a man aged 18 to 30 in good health. Some clones in this sample may be carry-over from other donors' samples. The rearrangement joined TRBV5-4 to TRBJ2-3; the D segment cannot be called with confidence. The CDR3 sequence is CASSLSSLYDTQYF. In nucleotide form, the sequence is TGTGCCAGCAGCTTGAGCAGCCTCTACGATACGCAGTATTTT.